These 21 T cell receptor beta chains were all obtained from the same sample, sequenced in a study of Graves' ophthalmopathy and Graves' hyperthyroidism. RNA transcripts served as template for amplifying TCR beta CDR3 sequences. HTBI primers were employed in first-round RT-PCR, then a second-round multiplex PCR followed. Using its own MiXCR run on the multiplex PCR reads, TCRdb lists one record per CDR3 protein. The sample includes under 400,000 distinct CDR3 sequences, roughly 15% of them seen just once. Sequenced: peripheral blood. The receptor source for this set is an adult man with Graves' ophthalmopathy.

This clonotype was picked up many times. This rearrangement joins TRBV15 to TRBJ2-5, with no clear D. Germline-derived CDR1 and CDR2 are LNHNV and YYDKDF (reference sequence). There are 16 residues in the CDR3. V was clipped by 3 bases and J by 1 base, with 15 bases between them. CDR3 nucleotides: TGTGCCACCAGCAGGGCCCCCGGACCCAGCCAAGAGACCCAGTACTTC. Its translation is CATSRAPGPSQETQYF.

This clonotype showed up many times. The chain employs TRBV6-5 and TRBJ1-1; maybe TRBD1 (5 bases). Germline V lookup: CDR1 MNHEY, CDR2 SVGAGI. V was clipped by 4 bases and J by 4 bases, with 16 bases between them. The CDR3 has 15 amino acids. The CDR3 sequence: CASSLGPQGATEAFF. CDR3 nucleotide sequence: TGTGCCAGCAGTTTGGGGCCCCAAGGTGCCACTGAAGCTTTCTTT.

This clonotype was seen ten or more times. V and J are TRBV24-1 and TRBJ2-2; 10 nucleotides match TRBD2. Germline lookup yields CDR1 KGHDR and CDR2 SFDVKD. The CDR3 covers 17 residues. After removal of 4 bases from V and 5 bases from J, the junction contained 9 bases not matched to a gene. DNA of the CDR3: TGTGCCACCAGTGACTTCAGCGGGGGGGCCCGGACCGGGGAGCTGTTTTTT. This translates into CATSDFSGGARTGELFF.

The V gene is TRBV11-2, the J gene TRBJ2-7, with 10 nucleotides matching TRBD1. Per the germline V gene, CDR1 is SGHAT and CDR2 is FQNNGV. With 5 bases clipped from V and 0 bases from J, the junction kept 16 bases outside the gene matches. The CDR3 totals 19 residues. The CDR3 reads CASSHTRLMGQGHSYEQYF. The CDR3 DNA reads TGTGCCAGCAGCCACACAAGACTCATGGGACAGGGGCACTCCTACGAGCAGTACTTC.

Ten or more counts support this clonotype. The chain's CDR3 is CSVDLRVQGIYEQYF. The CDR3 bases are TGCAGCGTTGATCTCCGGGTACAGGGAATCTACGAGCAGTACTTC. The chain is built from TRBV29-1 and TRBJ2-7; a possible D gene is TRBD1 (6 bases). Trimming removed 3 bases at V and 3 bases at J, with 18 bases between. Looked up from germline, CDR1 is SQVTM and CDR2 is ANQGSEA. CDR3 size: 15 residues.

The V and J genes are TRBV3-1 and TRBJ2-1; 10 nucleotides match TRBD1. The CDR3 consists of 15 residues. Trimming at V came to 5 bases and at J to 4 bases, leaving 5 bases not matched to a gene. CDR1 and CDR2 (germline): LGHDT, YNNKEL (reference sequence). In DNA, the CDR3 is TGTGCCAGCAGCTGGACAGGGGGGTTTTACAATGAGCAGTTCTTC. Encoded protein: CASSWTGGFYNEQFF.

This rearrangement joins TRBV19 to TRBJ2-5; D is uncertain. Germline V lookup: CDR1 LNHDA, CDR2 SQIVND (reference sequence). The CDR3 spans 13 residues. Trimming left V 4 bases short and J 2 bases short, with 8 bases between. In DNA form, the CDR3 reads TGTGCCAGTAGTAGGCGAAGTCAAGAGACCCAGTACTTC. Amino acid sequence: CASSRRSQETQYF.

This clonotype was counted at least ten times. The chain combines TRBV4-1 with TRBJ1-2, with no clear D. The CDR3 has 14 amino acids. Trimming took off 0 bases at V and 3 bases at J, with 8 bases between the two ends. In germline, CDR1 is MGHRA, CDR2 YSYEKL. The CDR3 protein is CASSQEPLHYGYTF. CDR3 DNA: TGCGCCAGCAGCCAAGAACCCCTCCACTATGGCTACACCTTC.

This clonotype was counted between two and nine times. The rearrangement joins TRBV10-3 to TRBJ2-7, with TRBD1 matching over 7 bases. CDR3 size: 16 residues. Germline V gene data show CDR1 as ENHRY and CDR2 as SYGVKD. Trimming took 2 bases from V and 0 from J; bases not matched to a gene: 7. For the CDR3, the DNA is TGTGCCATCAGTGAGCCTACCGACAGGGACTCCTACGAGCAGTACTTC. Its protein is CAISEPTDRDSYEQYF.

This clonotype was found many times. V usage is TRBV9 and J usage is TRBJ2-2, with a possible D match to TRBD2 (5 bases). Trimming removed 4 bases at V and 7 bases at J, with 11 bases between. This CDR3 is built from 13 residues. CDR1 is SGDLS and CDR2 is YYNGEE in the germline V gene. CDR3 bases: TGTGCCAGCAGCTACGGAGGTGGCGGGGAGCTGTTTTTT. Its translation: CASSYGGGGELFF.

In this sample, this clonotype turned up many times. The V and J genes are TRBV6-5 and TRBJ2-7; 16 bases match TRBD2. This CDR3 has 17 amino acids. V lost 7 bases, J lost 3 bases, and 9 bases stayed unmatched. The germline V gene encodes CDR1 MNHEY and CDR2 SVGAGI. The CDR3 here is CASKPGLAGGPYYEQYF. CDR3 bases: TGTGCCAGCAAGCCGGGACTAGCGGGGGGGCCATACTACGAGCAGTACTTC.

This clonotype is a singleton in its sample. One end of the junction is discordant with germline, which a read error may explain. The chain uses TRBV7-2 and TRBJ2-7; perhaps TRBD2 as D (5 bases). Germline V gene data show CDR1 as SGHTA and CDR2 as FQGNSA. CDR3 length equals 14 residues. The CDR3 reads CASSRIAQKYEQSF. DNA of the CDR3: TGTGCCAGCAGTCGGATAGCGCAGAAATACGAGCAGTCCTTC.

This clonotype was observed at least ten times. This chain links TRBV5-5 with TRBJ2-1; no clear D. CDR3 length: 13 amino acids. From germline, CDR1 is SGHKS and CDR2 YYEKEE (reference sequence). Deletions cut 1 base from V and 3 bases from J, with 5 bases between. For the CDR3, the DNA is TGTGCCAGCAGCTTGAGCAGCTACAATGAGCAGTTCTTC. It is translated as CASSLSSYNEQFF.

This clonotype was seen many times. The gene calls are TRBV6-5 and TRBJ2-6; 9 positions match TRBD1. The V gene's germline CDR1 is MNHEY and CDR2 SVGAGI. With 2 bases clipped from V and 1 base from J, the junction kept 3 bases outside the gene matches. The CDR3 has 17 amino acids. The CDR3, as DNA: TGTGCCAGCAGTTACGGGACAGGGAATTCTGGGGCCAACGTCCTGACTTTC. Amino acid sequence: CASSYGTGNSGANVLTF.

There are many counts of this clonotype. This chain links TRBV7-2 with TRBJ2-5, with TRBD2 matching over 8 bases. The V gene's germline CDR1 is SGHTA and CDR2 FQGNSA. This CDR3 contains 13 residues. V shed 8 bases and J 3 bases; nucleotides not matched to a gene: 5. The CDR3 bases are TGTGCCAGCGGCACTAGCGGCGAAGAGACCCAGTACTTC. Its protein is CASGTSGEETQYF.

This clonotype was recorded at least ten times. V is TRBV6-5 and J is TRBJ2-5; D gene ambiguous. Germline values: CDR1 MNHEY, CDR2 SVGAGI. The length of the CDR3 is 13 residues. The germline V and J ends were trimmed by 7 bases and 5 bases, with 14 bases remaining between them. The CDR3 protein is CASTLKGVETQYF. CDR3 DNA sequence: TGTGCCAGCACCCTTAAAGGTGTCGAGACCCAGTACTTC.

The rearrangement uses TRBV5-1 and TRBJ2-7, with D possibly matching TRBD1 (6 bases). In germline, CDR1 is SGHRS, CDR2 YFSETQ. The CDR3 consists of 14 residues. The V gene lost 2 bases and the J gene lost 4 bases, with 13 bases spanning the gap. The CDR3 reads CASSFPGDGYEQYF. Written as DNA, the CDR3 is TGCGCCAGCAGCTTTCCAGGGGATGGGTACGAGCAGTACTTC.

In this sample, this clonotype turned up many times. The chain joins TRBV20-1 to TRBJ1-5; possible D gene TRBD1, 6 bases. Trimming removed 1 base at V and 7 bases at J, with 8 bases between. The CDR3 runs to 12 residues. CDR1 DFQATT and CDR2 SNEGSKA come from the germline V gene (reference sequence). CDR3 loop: CSARGGGQPQHF. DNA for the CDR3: TGCAGTGCTAGAGGAGGGGGGCAGCCCCAGCATTTT.

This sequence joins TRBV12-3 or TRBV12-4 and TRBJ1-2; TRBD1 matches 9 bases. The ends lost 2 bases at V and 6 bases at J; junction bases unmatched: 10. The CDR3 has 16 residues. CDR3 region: CASSLSRWGQGNGYTF. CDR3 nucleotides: TGTGCCAGCAGTTTAAGTAGGTGGGGACAGGGAAATGGCTACACCTTC.

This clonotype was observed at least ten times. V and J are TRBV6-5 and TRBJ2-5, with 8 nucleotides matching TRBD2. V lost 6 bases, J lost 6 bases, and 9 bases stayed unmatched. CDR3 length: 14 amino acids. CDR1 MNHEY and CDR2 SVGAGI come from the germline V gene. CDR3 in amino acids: CASRPSGRAKTQYF. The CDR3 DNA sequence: TGTGCCAGCAGGCCTAGCGGGCGGGCAAAGACCCAGTACTTC.

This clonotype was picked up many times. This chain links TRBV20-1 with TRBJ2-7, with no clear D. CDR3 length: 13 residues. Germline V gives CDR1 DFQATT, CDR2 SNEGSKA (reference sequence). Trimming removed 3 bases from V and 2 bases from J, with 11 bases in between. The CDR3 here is CSASLESPYEQYF. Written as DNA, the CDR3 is TGCAGTGCTAGTTTGGAGAGTCCCTACGAGCAGTACTTC.